A selection of T cell receptor beta chains follows, all from one sample in a study of cytomegalovirus exposure and HLA in healthy donors. This table comes from immunoSEQ multiplex PCR, and its TCRdb copy is limited to in-frame clones, with some not included. The sample has approximately 210,000 clones. Sequencing was performed on PBMCs. The receptor set was obtained from a woman aged 30 to 39 in good health and CMV-seropositive. The CDR3 runs from the conserved cysteine through the conserved F or W. A D gene is named only where the DNA matches it firmly.

D: TRBD2; J: TRBJ2-5; V: TRBV4-2; DNA: TGTGCCAGCAGCCCCCCAGGTAGCGGGGTAACCCAGTACTTC; CDR3: CASSPPGSGVTQYF
D: TRBD1; J: TRBJ2-1; V: TRBV9; DNA: TGTGCCAGCAGCGTAGGCGACAGGGGGCCCCCGCAGTTCTTC; CDR3: CASSVGDRGPPQFF
D: .; J: TRBJ1-1; V: TRBV7-9; DNA: TGTGCCAGCAGCCCAAATGCGGGGAGTGGGACTGAAGCTTTCTTT; CDR3: CASSPNAGSGTEAFF
D: .; J: TRBJ2-1; V: TRBV5-1; DNA: TGCGCCAGCAGCCTCACAGCCAGCTCCTACAATGAGCAGTTCTTC; CDR3: CASSLTASSYNEQFF
D: .; J: TRBJ2-6; V: TRBV7-8; DNA: TGTGCCAGCAGCCCGCGGGGCCACGTCCTGACTTTC; CDR3: CASSPRGHVLTF
D: TRBD2; J: TRBJ2-1; V: TRBV9; DNA: TGTGCCAGCAGCGCGGGGACTAGCGGGAGAAGGAGCTCCTACAATGAGCAGTTCTTC; CDR3: CASSAGTSGRRSSYNEQFF
D: TRBD1; J: TRBJ1-6; V: TRBV6-6; DNA: TGTGCCAGCACTTCCAAGACAGGGGGCTTTTCACCCCTCCACTTT; CDR3: CASTSKTGGFSPLHF
D: .; J: TRBJ2-5; V: TRBV19; DNA: TGTGCCAGTAGTATAGCGGGGCAAGAGACCCAGTACTTC; CDR3: CASSIAGQETQYF
D: .; J: TRBJ2-1; V: TRBV11-2; DNA: TGTGCCAGCAGCGTACCGGGATTCTTCAATGAGCAGTTCTTC; CDR3: CASSVPGFFNEQFF
D: .; J: TRBJ1-2; V: TRBV28; DNA: TGTGCCAGCAGTTTTGGTCCAGGGAGGGGCTATGGCTACACCTTC; CDR3: CASSFGPGRGYGYTF
D: TRBD1; J: TRBJ2-2; V: TRBV18; DNA: TGTGCCAGCTCACCACAGGGACAGGGCCAAACCTACACCGGGGAGCTGTTTTTT; CDR3: CASSPQGQGQTYTGELFF
D: .; J: TRBJ1-5; V: TRBV6-1; DNA: TGTGCCAGCAGTGCATCAGGGGTAAGTCAGCCCCAGCATTTT; CDR3: CASSASGVSQPQHF
D: TRBD2; J: TRBJ2-1; V: TRBV19; DNA: TGTGCCAGTAACCCAGCGGGAGGAGGGCACAATGAGCAGTTCTTC; CDR3: CASNPAGGGHNEQFF
D: .; J: TRBJ1-6; V: TRBV4-2; DNA: TGTGCCAGCAGCCAAGATGTGGGGGCCGGGACCCAGGGCTCACCCCTCCACTTT; CDR3: CASSQDVGAGTQGSPLHF
D: TRBD2; J: TRBJ2-7; V: TRBV6-4; DNA: TGTGCCAGCATCCACAAATCCCGGGGGGAGAACGAGCAGTACTTC; CDR3: CASIHKSRGENEQYF
D: .; J: TRBJ1-1; V: TRBV2; DNA: TGTGCCGCCACGAACTCGGGGGGCGAGTCGGACACTGAAGCTTTCTTT; CDR3: CAATNSGGESDTEAFF
D: .; J: TRBJ1-2; V: TRBV19; DNA: TGTGCCAGTAGTGCCCCAGGGGAACGGTATGGCTACACCTTC; CDR3: CASSAPGERYGYTF
D: TRBD1; J: TRBJ1-4; V: TRBV19; DNA: TGTGCCAGTAGTAACAGGGGGTCTGGTAATGAAAAACTGTTTTTT; CDR3: CASSNRGSGNEKLFF
D: TRBD1; J: TRBJ1-6; V: TRBV6-5; DNA: TGTGCCAGCAGTTACGGAGTGGACAGGATGGGTCCACCCCTCCACTTT; CDR3: CASSYGVDRMGPPLHF
D: .; J: TRBJ1-6; V: TRBV27; DNA: TGTGCCAGCAGTTTTGCAGGGGCTGGTAATTCACCCCTCCACTTT; CDR3: CASSFAGAGNSPLHF
D: TRBD2; J: TRBJ2-3; V: TRBV29-1; DNA: TGCAGCGTTCTAGCGGGAACGGATACGCAGTATTTT; CDR3: CSVLAGTDTQYF
D: TRBD2; J: TRBJ2-3; V: TRBV7-2; DNA: TGTGCCAGCAGCTTCAGCGGGGGGCCCAGCACAGATACGCAGTATTTT; CDR3: CASSFSGGPSTDTQYF
D: .; J: TRBJ1-1; V: TRBV19; DNA: TGTGCCAGTAGTATAGCGAAAGCCACTGAAGCTTTCTTT; CDR3: CASSIAKATEAFF
D: .; J: TRBJ2-7; V: TRBV27; DNA: TGTGCCAGCAGCACCGCTAGCTACTACGAGCAGTACTTC; CDR3: CASSTASYYEQYF
D: TRBD2; J: TRBJ2-1; V: TRBV7-2; DNA: TGTGCCAGCAGCCTTTGGGTTAGCGGGGGGTCCTACAATGAGCAGTTCTTC; CDR3: CASSLWVSGGSYNEQFF
D: .; J: TRBJ2-5; V: TRBV27; DNA: TGTGCCAGCAGTTTAGCAGGGGGACTGATCCAAGAGACCCAGTACTTC; CDR3: CASSLAGGLIQETQYF